The 19 T cell receptor beta chains below all came from one sample that was sequenced in a study of T cells after yellow fever vaccination. One entry per CDR3 protein results from TCRdb running MiXCR on the 5' RACE reads. The sample has about 320,000 distinct CDR3 sequences; roughly 10% are singletons. The starting material was CD4+ T cells sorted from PBMCs, obtained 45 days after the yellow fever booster vaccination. The receptors derive from a man aged 18 to 29 who received the YFV17D yellow fever vaccine.

This rearrangement joins TRBV11-1 to TRBJ1-1, with D hard to call. V lost 5 bases, J lost 4 bases, and 14 bases lay in between. Germline loops: CDR1 SGHAT, CDR2 FQDESV (reference sequence). The CDR3 sequence is 14 residues long. Here the CDR3 reads CASSRRDGSTEAFF. CDR3 coding DNA: TGTGCCAGCAGCCGGCGTGACGGGAGCACTGAAGCTTTCTTT. The whole variable domain, remainder taken from reference TRBV11-1 and TRBJ1-1, is EAEVAQSPRYKITEKSQAVAFWCDPISGHATLYWYRQILGQGPELLVQFQDESVVDDSQLPKDRFSAERLKGVDSTLKIQPAELGDSAMYLCASSRRDGSTEAFFGQGTRLTVV.

The V and J genes are TRBV27 and TRBJ1-2; tentative D call: TRBD1 (6 bases). Germline assignment: CDR1 MNHEY and CDR2 SMNVEV (reference sequence). The V end was cut by 5 bases, the J end by 2 bases, with 6 bases between. The CDR3 sequence is 12 residues long. CDR3 sequence: CASSTGNYGYTF. The CDR3 nucleotides read TGTGCCAGCAGTACAGGGAACTATGGCTACACCTTC.

The chain employs TRBV20-1 and TRBJ2-3, with a possible D match to TRBD2 (5 bases). Germline CDR1 and CDR2: DFQATT and SNEGSKA (reference sequence). The CDR3 has 12 amino acids. Trimming removed 2 bases at V and 11 bases at J, with 14 bases between. CDR3 region: CSARRAGIMQYF. Here the CDR3 DNA reads TGCAGTGCTAGAAGGGCGGGTATCATGCAGTATTTT.

There are a few counts of this clonotype. The chain is built from TRBV5-1 and TRBJ2-1, with 15 bases fitting TRBD2. V shed 4 bases and J 12 bases; nucleotides not matched to a gene: 8. The CDR3 runs 15 residues. The germline CDR1 and CDR2 sequences are SGHRS and YFSETQ. Here the CDR3 reads CASSLGLAGGRVQFF. As DNA, the CDR3 is TGCGCCAGCAGCCTGGGACTAGCGGGGGGCCGTGTGCAGTTCTTC.

The sample holds many counts of this clonotype. The V gene is TRBV5-1, the J gene TRBJ2-2; weak D call: TRBD2 (5 bases). CDR3 length: 14 amino acids. From germline, CDR1 is SGHRS and CDR2 YFSETQ. V lost 5 bases and J 6 bases, leaving 14 bases between the germline ends. CDR3 sequence: CASRASLAPGELFF. The CDR3 DNA is TGCGCCAGCAGGGCGAGTCTAGCACCCGGGGAGCTGTTTTTT.

The chain joins TRBV20-1 to TRBJ2-3; D is undetermined. V was cut by 2 bases and J by 3 bases, with 12 bases left in between. There are 14 residues in the CDR3. Germline values: CDR1 DFQATT, CDR2 SNEGSKA (reference sequence). DNA of the CDR3: TGCAGTGCTAGAACGGCCCTAGGTACAGATACGCAGTATTTT. Its protein is CSARTALGTDTQYF.

This clonotype was picked up a small number of times. This chain joins TRBV5-1 and TRBJ1-1; 7 positions agree with TRBD1. This CDR3 has 15 amino acids. The J segment lost 5 bases and the V segment lost 4 bases, leaving 11 bases of the junction unmatched. CDR1 is SGHRS, CDR2 YFSETQ, per germline. CDR3 in amino acids: CASSTRQGGETEAFF. CDR3 bases: TGCGCCAGCAGCACGAGACAGGGTGGGGAAACTGAAGCTTTCTTT.

This chain connects TRBV6-5 to TRBJ1-6, with D possibly being TRBD1 (5 bases). V was shortened by 5 bases and J by 10 bases, with 18 bases between the two germline ends. This CDR3 spans 15 amino acids. Germline V gene data show CDR1 as MNHEY and CDR2 as SVGAGI. CDR3 protein: CASSDPRQQRSPLHF. The CDR3 region has the DNA TGTGCCAGCAGTGACCCCCGACAGCAAAGATCACCCCTCCACTTT.

This clonotype appeared many times. The rearrangement links TRBV7-8 to TRBJ2-7; weak D call: TRBD1 (5 bases). Germline V gene lookup returns CDR1 SGHVS and CDR2 FQNEAQ. Trimming shortened V by 6 bases and J by 3 bases, and 21 bases separated the two germline ends. This CDR3 has 16 residues. This CDR3 reads CASSVGSGQGSYEQYF. In nucleotides, the CDR3 is TGTGCCAGCAGTGTGGGTTCCGGTCAGGGAAGCTACGAGCAGTACTTC. Full variable domain (remainder filled in from reference TRBV7-8 and TRBJ2-7): GAGVSQSPRYKVAKRGQDVALRCDPISGHVSLFWYQQALGQGPEFLTYFQNEAQLDKSGLPSDRFFAERPEGSVSTLKIQRTQQEDSAVYLCASSVGSGQGSYEQYFGPGTRLTVT.

This clonotype appeared a few times. The chain couples TRBV10-3 to TRBJ2-1, with D possibly being TRBD2 (6 bases). The germline V and J ends were trimmed by 2 bases and 7 bases, with 24 bases remaining between them. The CDR3 length is 18 residues. Germline CDR1 is ENHRY and CDR2 is SYGVKD. This chain's CDR3 is CAISEAGTSVSSGNEQFF. CDR3 nucleotide sequence: TGTGCCATCAGTGAGGCGGGGACTTCAGTTTCTAGTGGTAATGAGCAGTTCTTC.

The chain carries TRBV5-4 and TRBJ2-5, with a tentative D call TRBD2 (6 bases). V was trimmed by 0 bases and J by 5 bases, leaving 17 bases between them. The CDR3 covers 16 residues. Germline V gives CDR1 SGHNT, CDR2 YYREEE (reference sequence). The CDR3 nucleotides read TGTGCCAGCAGCTTGGGCTGGGACTCCGAAACGGAGACCCAGTACTTC. Translated, it gives CASSLGWDSETETQYF.

This chain connects TRBV5-1 to TRBJ1-1, with 8 positions matching TRBD1. Germline CDR1 reads SGHRS; CDR2 reads YFSETQ. This CDR3 comprises 16 residues. With V trimmed by 4 bases and J by 1 base, 9 bases remained unmatched. Written as DNA, the CDR3 is TGCGCCAGCAGCGAGGAACTCGGGACAGGGAACACTGAAGCTTTCTTT. Its translation: CASSEELGTGNTEAFF.

This clonotype has more than one count but fewer than ten. The gene calls are TRBV6-6 and TRBJ2-2, with 10 bases that match TRBD2. The CDR3 consists of 16 residues. V lost 4 bases and J lost 5; bases outside the gene matches: 7. Germline CDR1 MNHNY, CDR2 SVGAGI (reference sequence). The CDR3 bases are TGTGCCAGCAGTTCCTCGGAGCGGGGGGGGACCGGGGAGCTGTTTTTT. Protein product: CASSSSERGGTGELFF.

The table lists this clonotype with a few counts. The V call is TRBV12-3 or TRBV12-4, the J call TRBJ1-5; the match to TRBD1 covers 7 bases. J gave up 2 bases and V 4 bases, and 5 bases lay outside the gene matches. The CDR3 contains 15 residues. The chain's CDR3 is CASSSSGQGNQPQHF. In DNA form, the CDR3 reads TGTGCCAGCAGTTCAAGCGGACAGGGCAATCAGCCCCAGCATTTT.

This clonotype was counted at least ten times. Here the CDR3 reads CAGGGNYGYTF. CDR3 sequence (DNA): TGTGCCGGAGGGGGTAACTATGGCTACACCTTC. The chain recombines TRBV11-2 with TRBJ1-2; D is perhaps TRBD1 (6 bases). V was pared by 11 bases and J by 1 base, with 8 bases between. This CDR3 spans 11 amino acids. Germline V CDR1 and CDR2: SGHAT, FQNNGV.

At least ten counts were recorded for this clonotype. The chain couples TRBV12-3 or TRBV12-4 to TRBJ2-2; D gene unclear. This CDR3 has 13 residues. The V gene lost 5 bases and the J gene lost 6 bases, with 10 bases spanning the gap. The CDR3 loop reads CASSLRAAGELFF. For the CDR3, the DNA is TGTGCCAGCAGTCTTAGGGCCGCCGGGGAGCTGTTTTTT.

The chain carries TRBV7-6 and TRBJ2-7, with TRBD1 matching over 7 bases. V lost 6 bases and J lost 4; bases outside the gene matches: 6. Per the germline V gene, CDR1 is SGHVS and CDR2 is FNYEAQ. The CDR3 covers 13 residues. DNA for the CDR3: TGTGCCAGCAGGAGGGGGCCCAAGTACGAGCAGTACTTC. As protein: CASRRGPKYEQYF.

V gene TRBV7-2 combines with J gene TRBJ2-3; D remains ambiguous. CDR1 SGHTA and CDR2 FQGNSA come from the germline V gene. Deletions cut 1 base from V and 3 bases from J, with 11 bases between. This CDR3 spans 15 amino acids. The CDR3 sequence is CASSLVNSGTDTQYF. Here the CDR3 DNA reads TGTGCCAGCAGCTTAGTAAATAGTGGGACAGATACGCAGTATTTT. Variable domain in full (rest from reference TRBV7-2 and TRBJ2-3): GAGVSQSPSNKVTEKGKDVELRCDPISGHTALYWYRQSLGQGLEFLIYFQGNSAPDKSGLPSDRFSAERTGGSVSTLTIQRTQQEDSAVYLCASSLVNSGTDTQYFGPGTRLTVL.

This clonotype has just a few counts. The gene calls are TRBV11-2 and TRBJ1-1; 7 positions match TRBD1. V was clipped by 3 bases and J by 5 bases; unmatched bases: 6. The CDR3 is made up of 14 amino acids. Germline V gene sequence: CDR1 SGHAT, CDR2 FQNNGV. CDR3 in DNA: TGTGCCAGCAGCTTGGGGATACAGGGGACTGAAGCTTTCTTT. Translation: CASSLGIQGTEAFF.